Listed below are T cell receptor beta chains from one sample, sequenced in a study of CD8 T cells in ankylosing spondylitis. TCRdb itself ran the 5' RACE reads through MiXCR, one entry per CDR3 protein. Among a few hundred thousand distinct CDR3 sequences, about 18% were seen once, and the ten largest hold approximately 40%. What was sequenced was blood, either unsorted or a sorted T cell fraction (not recorded which). These receptors were taken from a male donor with ankylosing spondylitis. The CDR3 runs from the conserved cysteine through the conserved F or W. The D gene is left open where the match is weak. Only part of the rows carry a size: once, few, many, or a class if the clone is expanded.

v_gene	abundance	d_gene	j_gene	CDR3aa	CDR3nt
TRBV7-9	NA	TRBD1	TRBJ1-6	CASSLVGQGDNSPLHF	TGTGCCAGCAGCTTAGTCGGACAGGGCGATAATTCACCCCTCCACTTT
TRBV4-1	many	TRBD1	TRBJ2-3	CASRPGQTSTDTQYF	TGCGCCAGCAGGCCGGGACAGACTAGCACAGATACGCAGTATTTT
TRBV24-1	few	TRBD1	TRBJ2-1	CATSDPGQATYNEQFF	TGTGCCACCAGTGATCCGGGACAGGCCACCTACAATGAGCAGTTCTTC
TRBV10-3	NA	NA	TRBJ2-7	CATSGVQESEQYF	TGTGCCACTTCCGGGGTTCAAGAGAGTGAGCAGTACTTC
TRBV11-2	few	NA	TRBJ2-2	CASSPEPRLGFLDGELFF	TGTGCCAGCAGCCCAGAACCCCGTCTGGGCTTCTTGGACGGGGAGCTGTTTTTT
TRBV7-8	few	NA	TRBJ2-1	CAGSLLTGSVFF	TGTGCCGGCAGCTTACTAACGGGGTCAGTATTCTTC
TRBV9	many	TRBD2	TRBJ2-1	CASSPRLAGDNEQFF	TGTGCCAGCAGCCCCCGATTAGCGGGCGATAATGAGCAGTTCTTC
TRBV28	many	TRBD1	TRBJ2-2	CASSLPPGQGVTGELFF	TGTGCCAGCAGTTTACCACCGGGACAGGGGGTAACCGGGGAGCTGTTTTTT
TRBV30	NA	NA	TRBJ1-2	CAWSVTESFYGYTF	TGTGCCTGGAGTGTGACGGAGAGCTTCTATGGCTACACCTTC
TRBV27	NA	TRBD1	TRBJ2-7	CASSLGGTGEDEQYF	TGTGCCAGCAGTTTGGGGGGGACAGGGGAAGACGAGCAGTACTTC
TRBV11-2	few	TRBD2	TRBJ2-3	CASSFVSWGGITDTQYF	TGTGCCAGCAGCTTCGTTTCTTGGGGGGGGATCACAGATACGCAGTATTTT
TRBV14	NA	NA	TRBJ2-7	CASSQDPYVFSEQYF	TGTGCCAGCAGCCAGGACCCTTACGTATTTTCCGAGCAGTACTTC
TRBV28	few	NA	TRBJ2-1	CASRTRGGNYNEQFF	TGTGCCAGCAGAACCCGTGGAGGGAACTACAATGAGCAGTTCTTC
TRBV29-1	NA	TRBD2	TRBJ2-7	CSVGGLEVHEQYF	TGCAGCGTCGGGGGACTAGAGGTCCACGAGCAGTACTTC
TRBV7-9	few	NA	TRBJ1-1	CASSLGSELEAFF	TGTGCCAGCAGCTTAGGGTCAGAGCTAGAAGCTTTCTTT
TRBV5-1	few	TRBD1	TRBJ2-3	CASSQTGSFTDTQYF	TGCGCCAGCAGCCAGACAGGGTCGTTTACAGATACGCAGTATTTT
TRBV4-2	NA	TRBD1	TRBJ2-3	CASSEDPDRGTSTDTQYF	TGTGCCAGCAGCGAAGACCCGGACAGGGGGACTAGCACAGATACGCAGTATTTT
TRBV7-9	NA	NA	TRBJ2-2	CASSHTGEGTGELFF	TGTGCCAGCAGCCACACGGGAGAAGGCACCGGGGAGCTGTTTTTT
TRBV4-3	NA	NA	TRBJ2-3	CASSQALITGARGTDTQYF	TGCGCCAGCAGCCAAGCTTTGATCACCGGGGCGCGGGGCACAGATACGCAGTATTTT
TRBV20-1	few	TRBD2	TRBJ2-3	CSARGLAGYTDTQYF	TGCAGTGCTAGAGGTCTAGCGGGGTACACAGATACGCAGTATTTT
TRBV7-9	NA	NA	TRBJ2-7	CASSLVLGELYEQYF	TGTGCCAGCAGCTTGGTGTTGGGGGAATTATACGAGCAGTACTTC
TRBV28	NA	TRBD1	TRBJ1-6	CASTPREGASPLHF	TGTGCCAGCACCCCAAGGGAGGGGGCATCACCCCTCCACTTT
TRBV5-6	few	TRBD2	TRBJ2-1	CASSLALAGYNEQFF	TGTGCCAGCAGCTTGGCACTAGCGGGGTACAATGAGCAGTTCTTC
TRBV29-1	NA	TRBD2	TRBJ2-1	CSVVSGRNYNEQFF	TGCAGCGTTGTTAGCGGGAGGAATTACAATGAGCAGTTCTTC
TRBV5-4	NA	TRBD1	TRBJ1-3	CASSTGQGNTIYF	TGTGCCAGCAGCACGGGACAGGGAAACACCATATATTTT
TRBV6-1	NA	TRBD2	TRBJ2-7	CASSEAGLAGISSYEQYF	TGTGCCAGCAGTGAAGCGGGACTAGCGGGAATAAGCTCCTACGAGCAGTACTTC
TRBV5-1	NA	NA	TRBJ2-6	CASSGLQGVLSGANVLTF	TGCGCCAGCAGCGGACTTCAGGGAGTGCTCTCTGGGGCCAACGTCCTGACTTTC
TRBV12-3/TRBV12-4	medium-sized	NA	TRBJ1-5	CASSHGSRRDQPQHF	TGTGCCAGCAGCCATGGGTCGAGGCGGGATCAGCCCCAGCATTTT
TRBV12-3/TRBV12-4	NA	NA	TRBJ1-4	CASSLYESTNEKLFF	TGTGCCAGCAGTTTATATGAGTCTACTAATGAAAAACTGTTTTTT
TRBV11-2	NA	TRBD1	TRBJ2-2	CASSLLPPWGTGARGGELFF	TGTGCCAGCAGCTTACTTCCCCCCTGGGGGACAGGGGCCAGGGGCGGGGAGCTGTTTTTT
TRBV10-2	few	TRBD1	TRBJ2-5	CASSEFRTGGKETQYF	TGCGCCAGCAGTGAGTTTCGGACAGGGGGCAAAGAGACCCAGTACTTC
TRBV4-1	NA	TRBD1	TRBJ2-3	CASSQEPPFRDRGSDTQYF	TGCGCCAGCAGCCAAGAGCCCCCTTTTAGGGACAGGGGTTCAGATACGCAGTATTTT
TRBV27	few	TRBD1	TRBJ2-7	CASSPTGTEVEQYF	TGTGCCAGCAGTCCAACAGGGACAGAGGTCGAGCAGTACTTC
TRBV30	few	NA	TRBJ2-3	CAWSPGSTDTQYF	TGTGCCTGGAGTCCGGGAAGCACAGATACGCAGTATTTT
TRBV7-2	NA	NA	TRBJ2-1	CASSFKTTLPSYNEQFF	TGTGCCAGCAGCTTCAAAACGACATTACCATCCTACAATGAGCAGTTCTTC
TRBV12-3/TRBV12-4	many	NA	TRBJ2-7	CASSFGGNYEQYF	TGTGCCAGCAGTTTTGGGGGGAACTACGAGCAGTACTTC
TRBV7-2	NA	NA	TRBJ1-6	CASSPPLFGDINSPLHF	TGTGCCAGCAGCCCTCCACTCTTCGGGGATATTAATTCACCCCTCCACTTT
TRBV28	NA	NA	TRBJ2-7	CASSLGGSQSYEQYF	TGTGCCAGCAGTTTGGGGGGCAGTCAATCCTACGAGCAGTACTTC
TRBV6-1	NA	NA	TRBJ2-1	CASSEDGTPYNEQFF	TGTGCCAGCAGTGAAGACGGGACACCTTACAATGAGCAGTTCTTC
TRBV11-3	NA	TRBD2	TRBJ2-1	CASSLDAGLGGHNEQFF	TGTGCCAGCAGCTTAGATGCGGGACTAGGGGGACACAATGAGCAGTTCTTC
TRBV5-1	NA	NA	TRBJ2-7	CASSFDIAYEQYF	TGCGCCAGCAGCTTTGACATCGCCTACGAGCAGTACTTC
TRBV6-1	NA	TRBD1	TRBJ1-3	CASKNPGQDSGNTIYF	TGTGCCAGCAAGAACCCGGGACAGGACTCTGGAAACACCATATATTTT
TRBV7-8	few	NA	TRBJ1-5	CASSLDQGSSQPQHF	TGTGCCAGCAGCTTAGACCAGGGATCATCTCAGCCCCAGCATTTT
TRBV28	NA	NA	TRBJ1-1	CASRSQRLNTEAFF	TGTGCCAGCAGATCACAGCGACTGAACACTGAAGCTTTCTTT
TRBV30	many	NA	TRBJ2-2	CAWSVPLDVGELFF	TGTGCCTGGAGTGTACCCTTAGATGTCGGGGAGCTGTTTTTT
TRBV12-3/TRBV12-4	few	TRBD2	TRBJ2-1	CASSSSAGGYNEQFF	TGTGCCAGCAGTTCCTCGGCGGGGGGGTACAATGAGCAGTTCTTC
TRBV6-2/TRBV6-3	NA	NA	TRBJ1-1	CASLGAAMNTEAFF	TGTGCCAGCCTGGGGGCGGCTATGAACACTGAAGCTTTCTTT
TRBV15	once	NA	TRBJ2-7	CATSRTGSPYEQYF	TGTGCCACCAGCAGAACAGGGAGCCCCTACGAGCAGTACTTC
TRBV3-1	NA	TRBD1	TRBJ2-2	CASSQPGGETGELFF	TGTGCCAGCAGCCAACCAGGGGGAGAGACCGGGGAGCTGTTTTTT
TRBV29-1	few	NA	TRBJ1-2	CSVYGREGSNGYTF	TGCAGCGTTTACGGAAGGGAGGGATCGAATGGCTACACCTTC
TRBV7-9	NA	NA	TRBJ2-3	CASSLAWGPGASDTQYF	TGTGCCAGCAGCTTAGCGTGGGGACCAGGGGCGTCAGATACGCAGTATTTT
TRBV6-1	few	TRBD2	TRBJ2-7	CASRVVAGDYEQYF	TGTGCCAGCAGGGTCGTAGCGGGAGACTACGAGCAGTACTTC
TRBV2	few	NA	TRBJ2-3	CASSDLLASTDTQYF	TGTGCCAGCAGTGACCTTCTAGCGAGCACAGATACGCAGTATTTT
TRBV24-1	NA	NA	TRBJ2-2	CATSDPRAGDTGELFF	TGTGCCACCAGTGACCCAAGAGCCGGGGACACCGGGGAGCTGTTTTTT
TRBV12-3/TRBV12-4	many	TRBD1	TRBJ1-2	CASSSWTGEYGYTF	TGTGCCAGCAGTTCATGGACAGGGGAATATGGCTACACCTTC